The sample holds many counts of the clone carrying this TCR beta chain. The antigen is unknown. Other DNA sequences within the sample encode an identical CDR3. This sample stems from a study of beta chain features in type 1 diabetes. Overall study results and limits: Although PCR might favor shorter templates, it would do so equally in patients and controls. TCRB CDR3s from Type 1 diabetes patients were moderately but significantly shorter in all four CD4+ subsets.

Germline lookup yields CDR1 SEHNR and CDR2 FQNEAQ (reference sequence). V dropped 3 bases and J dropped 1; count of bases not matched to a gene: 2. CDR3 size: 14 residues. Expressed TCRB transcripts were sequenced because the entire RNA isolate underwent reverse transcription. Method: immunoSEQ multiplex PCR; TCRdb's copy keeps in-frame clones and lacks some. The profile shows 120,000 to 150,000 clones, about 9.4% of them singletons. A single heparinised draw of approximately 110 mL on average was taken per donor. The origin of this receptor is a man aged 18-30 years in good health. The source material was naive CD4+ T cells from blood. The J gene is TRBJ1-1, the V gene TRBV7-9, with 7 bases identical to TRBD1. The CDR3 DNA sequence: TGTGCCAGCAGCTTGGGGACAGCGAACACTGAAGCTTTCTTT. It codes for CASSLGTANTEAFF.